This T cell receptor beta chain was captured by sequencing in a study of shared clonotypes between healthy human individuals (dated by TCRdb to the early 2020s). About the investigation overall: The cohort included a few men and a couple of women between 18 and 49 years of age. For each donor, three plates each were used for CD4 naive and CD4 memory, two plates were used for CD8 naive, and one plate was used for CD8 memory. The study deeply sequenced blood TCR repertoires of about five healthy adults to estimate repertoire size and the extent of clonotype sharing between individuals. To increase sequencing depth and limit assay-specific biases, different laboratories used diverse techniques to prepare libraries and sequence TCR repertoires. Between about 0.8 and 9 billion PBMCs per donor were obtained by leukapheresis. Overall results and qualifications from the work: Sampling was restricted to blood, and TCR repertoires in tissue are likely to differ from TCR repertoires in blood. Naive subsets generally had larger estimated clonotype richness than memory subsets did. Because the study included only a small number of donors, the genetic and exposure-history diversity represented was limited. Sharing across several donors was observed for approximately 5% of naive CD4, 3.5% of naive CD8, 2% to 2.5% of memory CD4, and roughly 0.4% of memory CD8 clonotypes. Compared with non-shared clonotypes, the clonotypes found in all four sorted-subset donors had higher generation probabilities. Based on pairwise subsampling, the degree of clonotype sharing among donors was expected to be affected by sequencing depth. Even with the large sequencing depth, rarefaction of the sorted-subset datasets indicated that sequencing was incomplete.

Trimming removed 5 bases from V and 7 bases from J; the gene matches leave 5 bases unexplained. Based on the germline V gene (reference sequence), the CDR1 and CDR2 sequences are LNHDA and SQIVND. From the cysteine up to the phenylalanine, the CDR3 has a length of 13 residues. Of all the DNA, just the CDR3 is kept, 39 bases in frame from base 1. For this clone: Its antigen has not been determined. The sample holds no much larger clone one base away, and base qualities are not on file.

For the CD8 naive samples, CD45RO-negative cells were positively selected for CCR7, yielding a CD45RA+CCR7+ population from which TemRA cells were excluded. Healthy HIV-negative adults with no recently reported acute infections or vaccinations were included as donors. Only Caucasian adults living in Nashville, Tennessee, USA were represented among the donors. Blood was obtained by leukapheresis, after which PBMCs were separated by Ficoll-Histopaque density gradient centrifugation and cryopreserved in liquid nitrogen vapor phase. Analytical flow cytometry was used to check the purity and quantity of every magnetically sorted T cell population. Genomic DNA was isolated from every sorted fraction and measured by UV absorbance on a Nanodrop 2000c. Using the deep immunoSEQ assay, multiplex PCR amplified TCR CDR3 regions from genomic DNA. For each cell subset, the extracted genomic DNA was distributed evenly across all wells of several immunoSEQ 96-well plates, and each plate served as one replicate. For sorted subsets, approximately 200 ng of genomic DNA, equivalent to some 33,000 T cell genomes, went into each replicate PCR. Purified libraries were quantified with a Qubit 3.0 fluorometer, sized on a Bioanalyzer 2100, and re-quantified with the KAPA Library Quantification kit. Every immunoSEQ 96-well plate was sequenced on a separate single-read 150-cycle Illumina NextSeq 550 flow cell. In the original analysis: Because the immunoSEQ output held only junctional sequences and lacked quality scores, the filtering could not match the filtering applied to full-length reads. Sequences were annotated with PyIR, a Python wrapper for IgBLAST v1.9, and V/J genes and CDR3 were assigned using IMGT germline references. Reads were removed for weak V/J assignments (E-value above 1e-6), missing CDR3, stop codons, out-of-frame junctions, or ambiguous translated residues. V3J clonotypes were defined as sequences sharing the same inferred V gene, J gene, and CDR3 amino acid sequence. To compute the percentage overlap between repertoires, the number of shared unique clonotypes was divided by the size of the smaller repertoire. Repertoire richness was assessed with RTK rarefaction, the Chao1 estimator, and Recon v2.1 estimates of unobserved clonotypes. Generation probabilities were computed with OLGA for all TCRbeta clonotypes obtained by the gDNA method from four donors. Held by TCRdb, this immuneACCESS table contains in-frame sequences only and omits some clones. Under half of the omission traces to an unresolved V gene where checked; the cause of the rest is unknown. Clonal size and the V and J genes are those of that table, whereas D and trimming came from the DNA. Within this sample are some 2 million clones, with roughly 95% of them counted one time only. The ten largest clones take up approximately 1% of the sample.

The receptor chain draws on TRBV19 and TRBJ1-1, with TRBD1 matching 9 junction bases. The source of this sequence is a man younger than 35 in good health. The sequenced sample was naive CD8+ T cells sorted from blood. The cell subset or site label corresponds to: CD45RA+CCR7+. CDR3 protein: CASSFSDRGEAFF. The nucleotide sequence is TGTGCCAGTAGTTTCTCGGACAGGGGTGAAGCTTTCTTT.